These T cell receptor beta chains were read from a single sample in a study of blood T cell repertoires in COVID-19. Assay: immunoSEQ multiplex PCR; the TCRdb copy retains only in-frame clones and omits some. The repertoire holds a few hundred thousand clones, with roughly nine tenths as singletons. Sequencing used peripheral blood. These receptors were collected from a middle-aged man with acute or convalescent COVID-19. CDR3s include the opening cysteine and the closing phenylalanine or tryptophan. The order of the fields is clone size, J gene, V gene, D gene, CDR3 protein, CDR3 DNA. The D gene is left open where the match is weak. Some rows mark clone size as missing; the rest say once, few, many or name a class of expanded clone.

abundance: -; j_gene: TRBJ2-2; v_gene: TRBV9; d_gene: -; CDR3aa: CASSSTSTGELFF; CDR3nt: TGTGCCAGCAGCTCAACTAGCACCGGGGAGCTGTTTTTT
abundance: -; j_gene: TRBJ1-6; v_gene: TRBV11-2; d_gene: -; CDR3aa: CASRLQGLSPLHF; CDR3nt: TGTGCCAGCAGGCTACAGGGCCTTTCACCCCTCCACTTT
abundance: -; j_gene: TRBJ1-6; v_gene: TRBV6-4; d_gene: -; CDR3aa: CASSDQVDSPLHF; CDR3nt: TGTGCCAGCAGTGATCAGGTGGATTCACCCCTCCACTTT
abundance: -; j_gene: TRBJ1-4; v_gene: TRBV7-9; d_gene: TRBD1; CDR3aa: CASTPPGQAATNEKLFF; CDR3nt: TGTGCCAGCACCCCCCCCGGACAGGCGGCAACTAATGAAAAACTGTTTTTT
abundance: once; j_gene: TRBJ2-4; v_gene: TRBV2; d_gene: TRBD2; CDR3aa: CASSLGGLAIKNIQYF; CDR3nt: TGTGCCAGCTCGTTGGGAGGACTAGCCATCAAAAACATTCAGTACTTC
abundance: -; j_gene: TRBJ1-2; v_gene: TRBV5-6; d_gene: -; CDR3aa: CASKRARSDNYGYTF; CDR3nt: TGTGCCAGCAAGAGAGCTAGGTCAGATAACTATGGCTACACCTTC
abundance: -; j_gene: TRBJ2-5; v_gene: TRBV6-5; d_gene: -; CDR3aa: CASLTDRYQETQYF; CDR3nt: TGTGCCAGCCTTACCGACAGGTACCAAGAGACCCAGTACTTC
abundance: -; j_gene: TRBJ1-1; v_gene: TRBV4-1; d_gene: TRBD1; CDR3aa: CASSQGKGAAEAFF; CDR3nt: TGCGCCAGCAGCCAAGGAAAGGGGGCAGCTGAAGCTTTCTTT
abundance: -; j_gene: TRBJ1-2; v_gene: TRBV10-3; d_gene: -; CDR3aa: CAITEEGYGYTF; CDR3nt: TGTGCCATCACTGAGGAGGGATATGGCTACACCTTC
abundance: -; j_gene: TRBJ1-5; v_gene: TRBV11-2; d_gene: TRBD1; CDR3aa: CASSLAGGGNQPQHF; CDR3nt: TGTGCCAGCAGCTTGGCAGGGGGCGGGAATCAGCCCCAGCATTTT
abundance: -; j_gene: TRBJ1-6; v_gene: TRBV7-3; d_gene: -; CDR3aa: CASSLTAIHSPLHF; CDR3nt: TGTGCCAGCAGCTTAACAGCGATCCATTCACCCCTCCACTTT
abundance: -; j_gene: TRBJ1-1; v_gene: TRBV5-5; d_gene: -; CDR3aa: CASSLAPQGGTEAFF; CDR3nt: TGTGCCAGCAGCTTGGCCCCCCAGGGCGGCACTGAAGCTTTCTTT
abundance: once; j_gene: TRBJ2-3; v_gene: TRBV7-3; d_gene: TRBD2; CDR3aa: CASSSQAGAAQYF; CDR3nt: TGTGCCAGCAGCTCCCAAGCGGGGGCGGCGCAGTATTTT
abundance: -; j_gene: TRBJ1-1; v_gene: TRBV7-3; d_gene: -; CDR3aa: CASSWGLNTEAFF; CDR3nt: TGTGCCAGCAGTTGGGGCCTGAACACTGAAGCTTTCTTT
abundance: -; j_gene: TRBJ2-1; v_gene: TRBV2; d_gene: -; CDR3aa: CASRGGQSSYNEQFF; CDR3nt: TGTGCCAGCAGGGGGGGACAGTCCTCCTACAATGAGCAGTTCTTC
abundance: -; j_gene: TRBJ2-7; v_gene: TRBV3-1/TRBV3-2; d_gene: -; CDR3aa: CASSQAVTYEQYF; CDR3nt: TGTGCCAGCAGCCAAGCGGTCACCTACGAGCAGTACTTC
abundance: once; j_gene: TRBJ2-7; v_gene: TRBV5-1; d_gene: TRBD1; CDR3aa: CASSSTRTGDGEQYF; CDR3nt: TGCGCCAGCAGTTCAACCAGGACAGGTGATGGCGAGCAGTACTTC
abundance: -; j_gene: TRBJ1-2; v_gene: TRBV29-1; d_gene: TRBD1; CDR3aa: CSVAGTVYGYTF; CDR3nt: TGCAGCGTCGCCGGGACAGTCTATGGCTACACCTTC
abundance: -; j_gene: TRBJ2-3; v_gene: TRBV5-1; d_gene: -; CDR3aa: CASSLYHRVGDTQYF; CDR3nt: TGCGCCAGCAGCCTCTACCACAGGGTTGGAGATACGCAGTATTTT
abundance: -; j_gene: TRBJ2-2; v_gene: TRBV9; d_gene: -; CDR3aa: CASSASPEGGELFF; CDR3nt: TGTGCCAGCAGCGCATCACCCGAGGGCGGGGAGCTGTTTTTT
abundance: -; j_gene: TRBJ2-7; v_gene: TRBV4-1; d_gene: TRBD2; CDR3aa: CASSPGGTEQYF; CDR3nt: TGCGCCAGCAGCCCGGGGGGGACCGAGCAGTACTTC
abundance: -; j_gene: TRBJ1-1; v_gene: TRBV5-8; d_gene: -; CDR3aa: CASSWAVGQKLNTEAFF; CDR3nt: TGTGCCAGCAGCTGGGCGGTTGGACAAAAGTTGAACACTGAAGCTTTCTTT
abundance: -; j_gene: TRBJ2-2; v_gene: TRBV7-3; d_gene: TRBD2; CDR3aa: CASSFSGDTGELFF; CDR3nt: TGTGCCAGCAGCTTTAGCGGGGACACCGGGGAGCTGTTTTTT
abundance: -; j_gene: TRBJ1-3; v_gene: TRBV7-2; d_gene: -; CDR3aa: CASSLEHGNTIYF; CDR3nt: TGTGCCAGCAGTTTAGAGCACGGAAACACCATATATTTT
abundance: -; j_gene: TRBJ1-3; v_gene: TRBV9; d_gene: TRBD1; CDR3aa: CASSVVGQISGNTIYF; CDR3nt: TGTGCCAGCAGCGTAGTGGGACAGATCTCTGGAAACACCATATATTTT
abundance: -; j_gene: TRBJ2-5; v_gene: TRBV2; d_gene: -; CDR3aa: CASSGVRVAAHQETQYF; CDR3nt: TGTGCCAGCAGTGGGGTGAGGGTAGCGGCGCATCAAGAGACCCAGTACTTC
abundance: -; j_gene: TRBJ2-2; v_gene: TRBV7-8; d_gene: -; CDR3aa: CASSQQGTGELFF; CDR3nt: TGTGCCAGCAGCCAGCAGGGAACCGGGGAGCTGTTTTTT
abundance: -; j_gene: TRBJ1-1; v_gene: TRBV30; d_gene: -; CDR3aa: CAWSVTGRGSTEAFF; CDR3nt: TGTGCCTGGAGTGTAACTGGAAGAGGGTCCACTGAAGCTTTCTTT
abundance: -; j_gene: TRBJ2-7; v_gene: TRBV18; d_gene: TRBD1; CDR3aa: CASSRVGQGGYEQYF; CDR3nt: TGTGCCAGCTCACGGGTTGGACAGGGGGGCTACGAGCAGTACTTC
abundance: once; j_gene: TRBJ1-1; v_gene: TRBV6-1; d_gene: -; CDR3aa: CASSEVPGHTEAFF; CDR3nt: TGTGCCAGCAGTGAGGTGCCAGGGCACACTGAAGCTTTCTTT
abundance: -; j_gene: TRBJ2-5; v_gene: TRBV4-2; d_gene: -; CDR3aa: CASSQGISQETQYF; CDR3nt: TGTGCCAGCAGCCAAGGAATTAGCCAAGAGACCCAGTACTTC
abundance: -; j_gene: TRBJ1-1; v_gene: TRBV3-1/TRBV3-2; d_gene: -; CDR3aa: CASTEHGGARTEAFF; CDR3nt: TGTGCCAGCACCGAACACGGGGGGGCACGCACTGAAGCTTTCTTT
abundance: -; j_gene: TRBJ2-3; v_gene: TRBV7-2; d_gene: TRBD2; CDR3aa: CASSLRRGGLSTDTQYF; CDR3nt: TGTGCCAGCAGCTTGAGGCGGGGGGGGCTGAGCACAGATACGCAGTATTTT
abundance: -; j_gene: TRBJ1-2; v_gene: TRBV24-1; d_gene: -; CDR3aa: CATSDGQGGGYTF; CDR3nt: TGTGCCACCAGTGATGGGCAGGGTGGTGGCTACACCTTC
abundance: -; j_gene: TRBJ2-3; v_gene: TRBV5-1; d_gene: TRBD2; CDR3aa: CASSLTGGITDTQYF; CDR3nt: TGCGCCAGCAGCTTGACGGGGGGGATCACAGATACGCAGTATTTT
abundance: -; j_gene: TRBJ2-2; v_gene: TRBV7-3; d_gene: -; CDR3aa: CASSLKRAGELFF; CDR3nt: TGTGCCAGCAGCTTAAAGCGGGCCGGGGAGCTGTTTTTT
abundance: -; j_gene: TRBJ2-7; v_gene: TRBV5-1; d_gene: TRBD1; CDR3aa: CASSLRREVQGGQYF; CDR3nt: TGCGCCAGCAGCTTGCGGAGAGAAGTACAGGGGGGGCAGTACTTC
abundance: -; j_gene: TRBJ2-7; v_gene: TRBV9; d_gene: -; CDR3aa: CASSVATGTVYEQYF; CDR3nt: TGTGCCAGCAGCGTAGCTACGGGAACAGTCTACGAGCAGTACTTC
abundance: -; j_gene: TRBJ1-6; v_gene: TRBV30; d_gene: -; CDR3aa: CAWRRGGRVSPLHF; CDR3nt: TGTGCCTGGAGGAGGGGGGGTAGGGTCTCACCCCTCCACTTT
abundance: -; j_gene: TRBJ2-5; v_gene: TRBV6-2/TRBV6-3; d_gene: -; CDR3aa: CASSQVPGHSQGTQYF; CDR3nt: TGTGCCAGCAGCCAGGTCCCGGGACATTCACAGGGGACCCAGTACTTC
abundance: -; j_gene: TRBJ2-1; v_gene: TRBV5-4; d_gene: TRBD1; CDR3aa: CASSTRDRTDGEQFF; CDR3nt: TGTGCCAGCAGCACCCGGGACAGGACCGACGGTGAGCAGTTCTTC
abundance: -; j_gene: TRBJ1-3; v_gene: TRBV27; d_gene: TRBD1; CDR3aa: CASSLRTGVGGNTIYF; CDR3nt: TGTGCCAGCAGTCTAAGGACAGGGGTGGGTGGAAACACCATATATTTT
abundance: -; j_gene: TRBJ2-7; v_gene: TRBV19; d_gene: TRBD1; CDR3aa: CASSADRGSSYEQYF; CDR3nt: TGTGCCAGTAGTGCCGACAGGGGGAGCTCCTACGAGCAGTACTTC
abundance: -; j_gene: TRBJ1-1; v_gene: TRBV12-3/TRBV12-4; d_gene: TRBD1; CDR3aa: CASSLGQGTEAFF; CDR3nt: TGTGCCAGCAGTTTGGGACAGGGCACTGAAGCTTTCTTT
abundance: -; j_gene: TRBJ1-3; v_gene: TRBV7-9; d_gene: -; CDR3aa: CASSLAFSGSGNTIYF; CDR3nt: TGTGCCAGCAGCTTAGCCTTCAGCGGGTCTGGAAACACCATATATTTT
abundance: once; j_gene: TRBJ1-1; v_gene: TRBV29-1; d_gene: -; CDR3aa: CSVAGYTEAFF; CDR3nt: TGCAGCGTTGCAGGGTACACTGAAGCTTTCTTT
abundance: -; j_gene: TRBJ1-4; v_gene: TRBV19; d_gene: TRBD1; CDR3aa: CASSIGAGTEGEKLFF; CDR3nt: TGTGCCAGTAGTATTGGGGCCGGGACAGAGGGTGAAAAACTGTTTTTT
abundance: once; j_gene: TRBJ1-1; v_gene: TRBV10-3; d_gene: -; CDR3aa: CAISSGQSITEAFF; CDR3nt: TGTGCCATCAGTTCCGGACAGTCCATCACTGAAGCTTTCTTT
abundance: -; j_gene: TRBJ2-4; v_gene: TRBV2; d_gene: -; CDR3aa: CASSETAGGIGKNIQYF; CDR3nt: TGTGCCAGCAGTGAAACGGCGGGCGGAATTGGCAAAAACATTCAGTACTTC